The 31 T cell receptor beta chains presented below share a single source sample, sequenced in a study of early T cells in non-severe SARS-CoV-2 infection. TCRdb re-derived calls from the 5' RACE reads in MiXCR, one entry per CDR3 protein. The sample consists of 40,000 to 45,000 distinct CDR3 sequences, around 6.1% of them appearing once. Here the sequenced sample was whole blood, taken at baseline. The source of these receptors is an adult who was a healthcare worker with PCR-confirmed SARS-CoV-2 infection or an uninfected control (not recorded which).

In its sample, this clonotype was seen many times. This sequence joins TRBV3-1 and TRBJ2-7, with 12 bases aligning to TRBD2. J was trimmed by 6 bases and V by 0 bases; bases with no gene match: 9. The CDR3 is 17 amino acids. Germline CDR1 reads LGHDT; CDR2 reads YNNKEL (reference sequence). The CDR3 coding sequence is TGTGCCAGCAGCCAAGATCGGCTAGCGGGAGGGCCGGGCGAGCAGTACTTC. Translating it yields CASSQDRLAGGPGEQYF.

This rearrangement joins TRBV11-2 to TRBJ2-2; D is unclear. The CDR3 consists of 13 residues. The V gene lost 0 bases and the J gene lost 5 bases, with 4 bases spanning the gap. CDR1 and CDR2 from the germline V gene are SGHAT and FQNNGV. The CDR3 loop reads CASSLERTGELFF. CDR3 bases: TGTGCCAGCAGCTTAGAGCGGACCGGGGAGCTGTTTTTT.

This clonotype was detected many times. This chain connects TRBV4-1 to TRBJ2-2, with D possibly being TRBD2 (5 bases). Per the germline V gene, CDR1 is MGHRA and CDR2 is YSYEKL. Trimming removed 6 bases from V and 3 bases from J, with 14 bases in between. The CDR3 has 15 amino acids. CDR3 sequence: CASRLRASDTGELFF. The CDR3, as DNA: TGCGCCAGCAGGCTGAGGGCAAGTGACACCGGGGAGCTGTTTTTT.

The chain links TRBV20-1 to TRBJ2-7, with 10 bases lining up with TRBD2. Germline V lookup: CDR1 DFQATT, CDR2 SNEGSKA (reference sequence). The V and J ends lost 6 bases and 3 bases, in that order; junction bases with no gene match: 14. This CDR3 comprises 16 residues. In DNA form, the CDR3 reads TGCAGTGCCAAAGCTAGCGGGAGAAGGCCTGGCTACGAGCAGTACTTC. Residues: CSAKASGRRPGYEQYF.

Ten or more counts support this clonotype. The chain is built from TRBV18 and TRBJ1-5, with D tentatively TRBD1 (6 bases). Trimming cost V 3 bases and J 1 base, with 10 bases left between them. From germline, CDR1 is KGHSH and CDR2 LQKENI. CDR3 length: 15 amino acids. The CDR3, as DNA: TGTGCCAGCTCACCCACTCAGGGGAGCAATCAGCCCCAGCATTTT. Its translation: CASSPTQGSNQPQHF.

In this sample, this clonotype turned up many times. The V and J genes are TRBV12-3 or TRBV12-4 and TRBJ1-2; 8 bases are a match to TRBD1. The length of the CDR3 is 15 residues. V lost 5 bases to trimming and J lost 5 bases; unmatched junction nucleotides: 10. Here the CDR3 reads CASSRTGQGGYGYTF. The CDR3 DNA reads TGTGCCAGCAGTCGCACTGGACAGGGAGGGTATGGCTACACCTTC.

The V call is TRBV4-2, the J call TRBJ2-7, with 16 nucleotides matching TRBD2. This CDR3 contains 17 residues. The germline V gene has CDR1 LGHNA and CDR2 YNFKEQ. V was pared by 3 bases and J by 3 bases, with 5 bases of the junction left unmatched. The CDR3 reads CASSQGLAGGPVYEQYF. In DNA, the CDR3 is TGTGCCAGCAGCCAGGGACTAGCGGGGGGGCCAGTCTACGAGCAGTACTTC.

There are a few counts of this clonotype. The rearrangement links TRBV18 to TRBJ1-1; D ambiguous. V was cut by 1 base and J by 6 bases, with 9 bases left in between. CDR1 and CDR2 from the germline V gene are KGHSH and LQKENI. The CDR3 is made up of 13 amino acids. In nucleotides, the CDR3 is TGTGCCAGCTCACCACAGAGGGTATCTGAAGCTTTCTTT. Translating it yields CASSPQRVSEAFF. Drawing the rest from reference TRBV18 and TRBJ1-1, the complete variable domain is NAGVMQNPRHLVRRRGQEARLRCSPMKGHSHVYWYRQLPEEGLKFMVYLQKENIIDESGMPKERFSAEFPKEGPSILRIQQVVRGDSAAYFCASSPQRVSEAFFGQGTRLTVV.

This clonotype was seen at least ten times. The gene calls are TRBV6-2 or TRBV6-3 and TRBJ1-5; D call uncertain. The CDR3 covers 15 residues. Trimming shortened V by 5 bases and J by 0 bases, and 11 bases separated the two germline ends. Looked up from germline, CDR1 is MNHEY and CDR2 is SVGEGT. The CDR3 region has the DNA TGTGCCAGCAGTACCAGAACTCATAGCAATCAGCCCCAGCATTTT. Amino acid sequence: CASSTRTHSNQPQHF.

In this sample, this clonotype turned up many times. The chain is built from TRBV4-1 and TRBJ2-1, with 7 bases identical to TRBD1. The CDR3 runs 17 residues. Unmatched junction bases numbered 8, after V lost 1 base and J lost 2 bases. Germline values: CDR1 MGHRA, CDR2 YSYEKL. The CDR3 DNA reads as TGCGCCAGCAGCCAAGCAAGGGCAGGGGGAACCTACAATGAGCAGTTCTTC. Residues: CASSQARAGGTYNEQFF.

At least ten counts were recorded for this clonotype. The chain couples TRBV19 to TRBJ1-5, with D possibly being TRBD1 (6 bases). Trimming stripped 5 bases from V and 4 bases from J, with 15 bases between. Germline lookup yields CDR1 LNHDA and CDR2 SQIVND (reference sequence). The CDR3 has 15 amino acids. The CDR3 loop reads CASSGSGVGNQPQHF. The CDR3 DNA sequence: TGTGCCAGTAGTGGGTCAGGGGTAGGTAATCAGCCCCAGCATTTT.

This clonotype has just a few counts. The chain has TRBV20-1 and TRBJ2-5; 9 positions agree with TRBD1. The germline V gene encodes CDR1 DFQATT and CDR2 SNEGSKA (reference sequence). Trimming cost V 8 bases and J 4 bases; bases outside gene matches: 8. CDR3 length equals 13 residues. CDR3 amino acids: CSSGQGTGETQYF. The DNA for the CDR3 is TGCAGTTCGGGACAGGGAACGGGAGAGACCCAGTACTTC.

The chain joins TRBV5-4 to TRBJ1-1; possibly TRBD1 for D (5 bases). The CDR3 sequence is 15 residues long. Trimming stripped 4 bases from V and 0 bases from J, with 13 bases between. The germline V gene encodes CDR1 SGHNT and CDR2 YYREEE (reference sequence). The chain's CDR3 is CASSGDLGLNTEAFF. The CDR3 nucleotides read TGTGCCAGCAGCGGGGACCTAGGTTTGAACACTGAAGCTTTCTTT.

This clonotype came up a few times. V and J are TRBV7-6 and TRBJ2-7; D uncertain. The CDR3 sequence is 15 residues long. V shed 5 bases and J shed 2 bases, with 16 bases lying between them. Germline-derived CDR1 and CDR2 are SGHVS and FNYEAQ. CDR3 DNA sequence: TGTGCCAGCAGCCCCGCGACTCTTCTCCCCTACGAGCAGTACTTC. Its translation is CASSPATLLPYEQYF.

In its sample, this clonotype was seen many times. J is TRBJ2-5 and V is TRBV10-1; D is unresolved. CDR1 and CDR2 (germline): WNHNN, SYGVQD (reference sequence). This CDR3 comprises 13 residues. With 4 bases removed from V and 2 bases from J, the gap between germline ends came to 8 bases. For the CDR3, the DNA is TGCGCCAGCAGTGGCCGAGTTCAAGAGACCCAGTACTTC. Encoded protein: CASSGRVQETQYF.

This clonotype was seen only a few times. The chain joins TRBV10-3 to TRBJ2-2; D uncertain. The length of the CDR3 is 15 residues. V was cut by 0 bases and J by 1 base, with 6 bases left in between. The germline CDR1 and CDR2 sequences are ENHRY and SYGVKD. As DNA, the CDR3 is TGTGCCATCAGTGAGTCAACGGGGAACACCGGGGAGCTGTTTTTT. This encodes CAISESTGNTGELFF.

Ten or more counts support this clonotype. The CDR3 reads CASSPTWGDYEQYF. The CDR3 region has the DNA TGTGCCAGCAGTCCGACTTGGGGGGACTACGAGCAGTACTTC. The chain joins TRBV27 to TRBJ2-7; perhaps TRBD2 as D (6 bases). Looked up from germline, CDR1 is MNHEY and CDR2 is SMNVEV (reference sequence). V was trimmed by 5 bases and J by 3 bases, leaving 14 bases between them. This CDR3 contains 14 residues.

Ten or more counts support this clonotype. The genes are TRBV7-2 and TRBJ2-1, with D maybe TRBD2 (6 bases). Germline-derived CDR1 and CDR2 are SGHTA and FQGNSA. Trimming shortened V by 5 bases and J by 13 bases, and 18 bases separated the two germline ends. The CDR3 has 13 residues. The CDR3 DNA reads as TGTGCCAGCAGCCCTCTCGGGGCGGAGGGTCAGTTCTTC. This translates into CASSPLGAEGQFF.

This clonotype was picked up many times. This rearrangement joins TRBV20-1 to TRBJ1-1; no definite D call. The CDR3 covers 14 residues. Germline V gene data show CDR1 as DFQATT and CDR2 as SNEGSKA (reference sequence). V lost 1 base and J 1 base, leaving 10 bases between the germline ends. The CDR3 DNA sequence: TGCAGTGCTAGAGGAAGGGAGTCGAACACTGAAGCTTTCTTT. Protein: CSARGRESNTEAFF.

A few counts support this clonotype. This rearrangement joins TRBV27 to TRBJ1-5; 10 bases line up with TRBD1. This CDR3 has 16 residues. J was trimmed by 6 bases and V by 7 bases; bases with no gene match: 12. CDR1 is MNHEY, CDR2 SMNVEV, per germline (reference sequence). CDR3 protein: CASKRQGAVPGQPQHF. The CDR3 nucleotides read TGTGCCAGCAAACGACAGGGGGCCGTTCCCGGTCAGCCCCAGCATTTT.

The rearrangement joins TRBV28 to TRBJ2-7; 14 bases line up with TRBD2. CDR1 MDHEN and CDR2 SYDVKM come from the germline V gene. The CDR3 spans 17 residues. V shed 5 bases, J shed 3 bases, and the junction held 9 bases outside the gene matches. The CDR3 loop reads CASSLPGLAGAGYEQYF. DNA of the CDR3: TGTGCCAGCAGTCTTCCGGGACTAGCGGGGGCCGGCTACGAGCAGTACTTC.

In its sample, this clonotype was seen a few times. V and J are TRBV4-3 and TRBJ2-5, with a possible D match to TRBD2 (6 bases). The V gene's germline CDR1 is LGHNA and CDR2 YSLEER. Trimming stripped 4 bases from V and 1 base from J, with 13 bases between. The CDR3 extends over 15 amino acids. The CDR3: CASSLLGAGQETQYF. As DNA, the CDR3 is TGCGCCAGCAGCCTCCTTGGAGCGGGCCAAGAGACCCAGTACTTC.

The chain carries TRBV27 and TRBJ2-3; D perhaps matches TRBD2 (5 bases). Germline V lookup: CDR1 MNHEY, CDR2 SMNVEV (reference sequence). This CDR3 comprises 13 residues. The V and J ends lost 6 bases and 0 bases respectively, with 7 bases between them. CDR3 sequence (DNA): TGTGCCAGCAGGAGGGTCAGCACAGATACGCAGTATTTT. It specifies CASRRVSTDTQYF.

This clonotype was detected many times. The V gene is TRBV11-3, the J gene TRBJ2-1; TRBD2 agrees at 8 bases. CDR1 is SGHNT and CDR2 is YENEEA in the germline V gene. This CDR3 is built from 15 residues. V shed 0 bases, J shed 4 bases, and the junction held 2 bases outside the gene matches. This CDR3 reads CASSLESGGYNEQFF. CDR3 nucleotide sequence: TGTGCCAGCAGCTTAGAAAGCGGGGGATACAATGAGCAGTTCTTC.

This clonotype was seen repeatedly, ten times or more. The chain employs TRBV29-1 and TRBJ2-5, with 7 bases matching TRBD2. The CDR3 has 10 amino acids. Germline V lookup: CDR1 SQVTM, CDR2 ANQGSEA. J gave up 7 bases and V 7 bases, and 3 bases lay outside the gene matches. The CDR3 DNA reads TGCAGCGGGTTAGCGGGGACCCAGTACTTC. It yields the protein CSGLAGTQYF.

This clonotype has a count of ten or more. This chain uses TRBV7-3 with TRBJ2-2; D possibly corresponds to TRBD2 (6 bases). Between the trimmed V and J ends, which lost 3 bases and 7 bases, there was a span of 6 bases. This CDR3 comprises 12 residues. Germline CDR1 is SGHTA and CDR2 is FQGTGA. Here the CDR3 reads CASSLRGGELFF. The CDR3 DNA reads TGTGCCAGCAGCTTGCGGGGCGGGGAGCTGTTTTTT.

This clonotype was seen at least ten times. DNA for the CDR3: TGCAGCGTAGCGGGACTAGCGGGGGGGCCCGACAATGAGCAGTTCTTC. It specifies CSVAGLAGGPDNEQFF. J is TRBJ2-1 and V is TRBV29-1; 16 bases are a match to TRBD2. J lost 5 bases, V lost 6 bases, and 7 bases had no gene match. The CDR3 is made up of 16 amino acids. CDR1 and CDR2 (germline): SQVTM, ANQGSEA.

This clonotype was observed a few times. The rearrangement joins TRBV11-2 to TRBJ2-1; D unresolved. V was shortened by 5 bases and J by 4 bases, with 9 bases between the two germline ends. CDR3 length: 13 amino acids. Germline CDR1 and CDR2: SGHAT and FQNNGV. DNA for the CDR3: TGTGCCAGCAGCCAAGAATCATACAATGAGCAGTTCTTC. This codes for CASSQESYNEQFF.

The sample holds a few counts of this clonotype. The rearrangement uses TRBV12-3 or TRBV12-4 and TRBJ1-2; 8 nucleotides match TRBD1. This CDR3 is built from 15 residues. The junction had 13 bases not matched to a gene; V was cut back by 6 bases and J by 7 bases. CDR3 DNA: TGTGCCAGCAGCAGGACAGGGTCCCTTGGTGTTGGCTACACCTTC. Translation gives CASSRTGSLGVGYTF.

There are a few counts of this clonotype. V usage is TRBV20-1 and J usage is TRBJ2-7; tentative D call: TRBD2 (6 bases). Germline V gives CDR1 DFQATT, CDR2 SNEGSKA (reference sequence). The length of the CDR3 is 13 residues. V was clipped by 4 bases and J by 7 bases, with 17 bases between them. The CDR3 here is CSAMGTPWGEQYF. CDR3 bases: TGCAGTGCTATGGGGACTCCGTGGGGGGAGCAGTACTTC.

This clonotype has a count of ten or more. The chain carries TRBV30 and TRBJ1-3; TRBD1 is a possible D gene (6 bases). The germline V and J ends were trimmed by 7 bases and 1 base, with 17 bases remaining between them. Per the germline V gene, CDR1 is GTSNPN and CDR2 is SVGIG (reference sequence). The CDR3 runs to 15 residues. The CDR3 bases are TGTGCCTTATCCAGGGGTTTAGCGTCTGGAAACACCATATATTTT. Translation gives CALSRGLASGNTIYF.